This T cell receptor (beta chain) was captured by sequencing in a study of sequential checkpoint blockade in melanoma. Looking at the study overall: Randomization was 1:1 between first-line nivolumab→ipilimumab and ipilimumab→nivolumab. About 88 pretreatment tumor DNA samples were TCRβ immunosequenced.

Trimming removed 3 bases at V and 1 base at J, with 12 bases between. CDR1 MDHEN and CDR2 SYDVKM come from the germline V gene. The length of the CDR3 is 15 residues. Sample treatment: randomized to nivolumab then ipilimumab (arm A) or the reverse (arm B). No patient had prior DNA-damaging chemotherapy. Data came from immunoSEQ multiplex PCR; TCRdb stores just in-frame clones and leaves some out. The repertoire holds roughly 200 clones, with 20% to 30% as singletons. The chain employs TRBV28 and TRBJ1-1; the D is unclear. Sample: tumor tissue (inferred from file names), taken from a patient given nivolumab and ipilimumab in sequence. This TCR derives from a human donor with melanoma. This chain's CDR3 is CASSFSGGQNTEAFF. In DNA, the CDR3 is TGTGCCAGCAGTTTCTCAGGCGGCCAGAACACTGAAGCTTTCTTT.